This TCR beta chain derives from a study of cytomegalovirus exposure and HLA in healthy donors. To note about this clone: What it recognizes is unknown.

The CDR3 has 13 residues. Germline V CDR1 and CDR2: SNHLY, FYNNEI. Trimming stripped 7 bases from V and 2 bases from J, with 11 bases between. Study results and caveats: Indistinguishable V segments, including TRBV6-2 and TRBV6-3, were excluded.

With 60 Vbeta and 13 Jbeta primers, the PCR was carried out. Here immunoSEQ multiplex PCR was the method, and the copy in TCRdb shows in-frame clones only, minus some. The repertoire holds around 100,000 clones, with roughly 70% as singletons. The receptor was derived from a woman between 35 and 50 years old in good health and CMV-seropositive. The specimen sequenced was PBMCs. The chain is built from TRBV2 and TRBJ1-1; unclear D gene. DNA of the CDR3: TGTGCCAGCACAACGAGCATTAACACTGAAGCTTTCTTT. This encodes CASTTSINTEAFF. The whole variable domain, remainder taken from reference TRBV2 and TRBJ1-1, is EPEVTQTPSHQVTQMGQEVILRCVPISNHLYFYWYRQILGQKVEFLVSFYNNEISEKSEIFDDQFSVERPDGSNFTLKIRSTKLEDSAMYFCASTTSINTEAFFGQGTRLTVV.